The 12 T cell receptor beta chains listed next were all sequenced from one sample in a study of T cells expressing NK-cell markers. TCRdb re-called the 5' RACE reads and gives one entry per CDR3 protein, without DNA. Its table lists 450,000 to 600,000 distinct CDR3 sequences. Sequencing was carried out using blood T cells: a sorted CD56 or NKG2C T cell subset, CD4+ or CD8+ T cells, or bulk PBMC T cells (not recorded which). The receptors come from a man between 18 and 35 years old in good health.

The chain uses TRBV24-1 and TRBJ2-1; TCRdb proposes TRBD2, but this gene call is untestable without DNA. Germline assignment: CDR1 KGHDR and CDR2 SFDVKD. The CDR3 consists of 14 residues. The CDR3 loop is CATSYSGKANEQFF.

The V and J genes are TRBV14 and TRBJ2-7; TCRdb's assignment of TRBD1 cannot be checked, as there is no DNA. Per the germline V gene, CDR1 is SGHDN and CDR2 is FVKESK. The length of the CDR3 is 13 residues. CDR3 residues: CASSLTGGARQYF.

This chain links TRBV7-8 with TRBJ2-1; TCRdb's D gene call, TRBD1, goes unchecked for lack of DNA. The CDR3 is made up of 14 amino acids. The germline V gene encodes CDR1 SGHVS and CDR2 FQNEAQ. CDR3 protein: CASIEPGQGNEQFF.

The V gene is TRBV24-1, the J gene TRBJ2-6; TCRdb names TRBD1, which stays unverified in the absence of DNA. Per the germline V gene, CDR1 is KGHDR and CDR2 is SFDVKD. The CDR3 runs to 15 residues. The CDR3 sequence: CATSDGGSGANVLTF.

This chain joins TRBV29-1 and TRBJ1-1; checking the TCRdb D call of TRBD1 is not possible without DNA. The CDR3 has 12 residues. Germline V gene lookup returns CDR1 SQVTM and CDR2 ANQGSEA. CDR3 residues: CSVVGGRIGAFF.

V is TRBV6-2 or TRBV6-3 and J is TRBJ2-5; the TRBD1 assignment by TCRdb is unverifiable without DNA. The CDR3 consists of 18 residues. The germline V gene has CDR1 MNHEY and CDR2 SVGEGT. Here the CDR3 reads CASSYWESGREGRETQYF.

Here the CDR3 reads CASSLMFLEGYEQYF. The V and J genes are TRBV27 and TRBJ2-7. The CDR3 extends over 15 amino acids. Looked up from germline, CDR1 is MNHEY and CDR2 is SMNVEV (reference sequence).

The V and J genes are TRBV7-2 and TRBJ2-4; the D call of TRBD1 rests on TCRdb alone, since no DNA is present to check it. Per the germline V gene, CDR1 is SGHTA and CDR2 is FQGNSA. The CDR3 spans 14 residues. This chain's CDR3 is CASSPGTGRAIQYF.

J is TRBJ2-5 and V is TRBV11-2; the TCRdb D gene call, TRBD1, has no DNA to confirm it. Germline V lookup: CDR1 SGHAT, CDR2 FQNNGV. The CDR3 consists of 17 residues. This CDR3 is CASSLARDRWAVETQHF.

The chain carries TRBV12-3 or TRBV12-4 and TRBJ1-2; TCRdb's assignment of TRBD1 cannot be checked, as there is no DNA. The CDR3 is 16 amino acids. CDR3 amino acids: CASLPSTAGQLGGYTF.

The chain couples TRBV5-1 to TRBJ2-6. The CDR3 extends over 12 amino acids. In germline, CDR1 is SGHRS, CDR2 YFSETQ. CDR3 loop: CASSDGSNVLTF. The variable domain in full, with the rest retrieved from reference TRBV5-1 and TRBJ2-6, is KAGVTQTPRYLIKTRGQQVTLSCSPISGHRSVSWYQQTPGQGLQFLFEYFSETQRNKGNFPGRFSGRQFSNSRSEMNVSTLELGDSALYLCASSDGSNVLTFGAGSRLTVL.

The chain's CDR3 is CASSQSGSGANVLTF. The chain links TRBV12-3 or TRBV12-4 to TRBJ2-6. The CDR3 contains 15 residues.